The sequence of this TCR beta chain was determined in a study of shared clonotypes between healthy human individuals (TCRdb year 2020). For the wider study: A couple of women and a few men aged 18 to 49 years were included in the cohort. For each donor, CD4 naive and CD4 memory were each run on three plates, CD8 naive on two plates, and CD8 memory on one plate. Blood TCR repertoires of several healthy adults were deeply sequenced to estimate repertoire size and the extent of clonotype sharing between individuals. Libraries were prepared and TCR repertoires were sequenced by different laboratories using diverse techniques, in order to increase sequencing depth and limit assay-specific biases. Each donor's leukapheresis produced roughly between roughly 0.85 and 10 billion PBMCs. The investigation overall reported the following: The small number of donors limited the genetic and exposure-history diversity represented. Sampling was limited to blood, and TCR repertoires in tissue likely differ from TCR repertoires in blood. Compared with non-shared clonotypes, clonotypes shared by all four sorted-subset donors had higher generation probabilities. Pairwise subsampling led to the expectation that sequencing depth would affect the degree of clonotype sharing among donors. Incomplete sequencing was indicated by rarefaction of sorted-subset datasets, despite the large sequencing depth. When several donors were compared, the shared fraction of clonotypes was about 5% for naive CD4, 3.5% to 4% for naive CD8, 2.3% for memory CD4, and under 0.5% for memory CD8. Estimated clonotype richness was generally larger for naive than for memory subsets.

In regard to this clone: Its specific antigen is unknown. Per-base quality was not reported, and no clone a single base away is much larger than it.

The donors were healthy, HIV-negative adults with no recently reported acute infections or vaccinations. Every donor was a Caucasian adult living in Nashville, Tennessee, USA. CD4+ T cells were enriched by magnetic negative selection; naive cells were then positively selected on CD45RA, and the negative fraction formed the memory subset. Blood was obtained by leukapheresis, after which PBMCs were separated by Ficoll-Histopaque density gradient centrifugation and cryopreserved in liquid nitrogen vapor phase. Analytical flow cytometry was used to check the purity and quantity of every magnetically sorted T cell population. Genomic DNA was isolated from each sorted fraction and quantified by UV absorbance on a Nanodrop 2000c. Using the deep immunoSEQ assay, multiplex PCR amplified TCR CDR3 regions from genomic DNA. Genomic DNA extracted from each cell subset was distributed evenly over all wells of several immunoSEQ 96-well plates, and each plate served as one replicate. For sorted subsets, 150 to 250 ng of genomic DNA, equivalent to roughly 33,000 T cell genomes, went into each replicate PCR. Purified libraries were measured with a Qubit 3.0 fluorometer, size-checked on a Bioanalyzer 2100, and measured again with the KAPA Library Quantification kit. Every immunoSEQ 96-well plate was sequenced on a separate single-read 150-cycle Illumina NextSeq 550 flow cell. Per the authors' processing: Because the immunoSEQ output included only junctional sequences and no quality scores, the filtering could not be the same as the filtering used for full-length reads. To assign V/J genes and CDR3, sequences were annotated against IMGT germline references using PyIR, a Python wrapper for IgBLAST v1.9. Any read was removed if the V/J assignment was weak (E-value above 1e-6), the CDR3 was missing, or the read contained stop codons, out-of-frame junctions, or ambiguous translated residues. A V3J clonotype was defined by an identical inferred V gene, J gene, and CDR3 amino acid sequence. Percentage overlap between repertoires was calculated by dividing the number of shared unique clonotypes by the size of the smaller repertoire. Three approaches were used to assess repertoire richness: RTK rarefaction, the Chao1 estimator, and Recon v2.1 estimates of unobserved clonotypes. Generation probabilities were computed with OLGA for all TCRbeta clonotypes obtained by the gDNA method from four donors. Here the immuneACCESS table is served through TCRdb, limited to in-frame sequences with V and J called. Missing clones are a known gap in these copies; in checked studies unresolved V genes cover under half, and the rest lacks a known reason. V, J and clone size were drawn from that table, and D and trimming were deduced from the DNA. The sample has roughly 2.6 million clones on record, approximately 92% of them singletons. The leading ten clones occupy around 0.14% of the sample.

V and J lose 4 bases and 3 bases, and a span of 19 bases separates them. CDR1 and CDR2 are drawn from the germline V gene: MNHNS, SASEGT. The CDR3 covers 16 residues, taking in both the cysteine and the phenylalanine. The retained sequence is limited to the CDR3, 48 bases, with the frame set at the first base. The TCR originated in a young man in good health. Sequencing was performed on naive CD4+ T cells sorted from blood. The cell subset or site tag for this specimen amounts to: CD45RA+ positively selected. The chain is made from TRBV6-1 and TRBJ2-7; tentative D gene TRBD2, with 6 bases matching. At the DNA level, the sequence is TGTGCCAGCAGTGCCTCCGGACTAACCGACATCTACGAGCAGTACTTC. Its protein is CASSASGLTDIYEQYF.